This TCR beta chain comes out of a study of T cell responses to AZD1222 COVID-19 vaccine. Study results and limitations: The reported proportion of spike-specific TCRs targeting unmutated variant regions was nearly half. A mostly white British donor set with more females was recruited, and clonal diversity was possibly underestimated. No repertoire was sampled before or during the peak T cell response, only after it. Only a handful of AZD1222 recipients, five to seven in all, had baseline seropositivity.

The CDR3 loop spans 11 amino acids. Germline loops: CDR1 DFQATT, CDR2 SNEGSKA (reference sequence). Trimming stripped 1 base from V and 5 bases from J, with 3 bases between. Repertoires were generated with immunoSEQ multiplex PCR, while TCRdb's copy carries only in-frame clones and drops some. The table has about 120,000 clones, roughly nine tenths seen once. This clone came up once. Its antigen is as yet unknown. The sample here was peripheral blood, taken on day 0 of AZD1222 vaccination. This chain uses TRBV20-1 with TRBJ1-3; D unclear. The receptor was isolated from an adult in good health. The CDR3 coding sequence is TGCAGTGCTAGAGTTAGAAACACCATATATTTT. Translation: CSARVRNTIYF.